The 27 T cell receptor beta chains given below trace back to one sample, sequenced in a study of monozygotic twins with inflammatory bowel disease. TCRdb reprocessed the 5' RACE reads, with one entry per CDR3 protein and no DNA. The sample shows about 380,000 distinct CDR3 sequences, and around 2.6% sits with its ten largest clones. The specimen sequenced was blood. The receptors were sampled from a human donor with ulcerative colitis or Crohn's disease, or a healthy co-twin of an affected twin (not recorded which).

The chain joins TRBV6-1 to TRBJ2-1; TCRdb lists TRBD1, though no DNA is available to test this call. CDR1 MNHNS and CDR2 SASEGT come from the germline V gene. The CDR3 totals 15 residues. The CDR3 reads CASSSSGGRHNEQFF.

The CDR3 reads CASSQGQGHNSPLHF. The gene calls are TRBV7-3 and TRBJ1-6; the TCRdb call, TRBD1, lacks DNA for checking. From germline, CDR1 is SGHTA and CDR2 FQGTGA. CDR3 length: 15 residues.

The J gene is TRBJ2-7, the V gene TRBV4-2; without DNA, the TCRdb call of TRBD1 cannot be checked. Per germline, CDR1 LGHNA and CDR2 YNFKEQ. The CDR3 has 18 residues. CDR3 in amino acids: CASSQASTGTGGFYEQYF.

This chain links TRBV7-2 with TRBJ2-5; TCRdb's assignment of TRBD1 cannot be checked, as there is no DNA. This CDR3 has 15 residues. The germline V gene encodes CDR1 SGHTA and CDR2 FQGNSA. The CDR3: CASSLTPAPKETQYF.

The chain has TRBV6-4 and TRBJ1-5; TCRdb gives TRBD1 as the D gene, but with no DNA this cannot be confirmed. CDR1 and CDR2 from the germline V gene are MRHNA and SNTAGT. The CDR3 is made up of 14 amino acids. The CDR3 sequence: CASSPQGRDQPQHF.

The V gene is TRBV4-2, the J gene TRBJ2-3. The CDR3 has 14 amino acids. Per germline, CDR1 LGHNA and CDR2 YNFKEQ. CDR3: CASSQGRSTDTQYF.

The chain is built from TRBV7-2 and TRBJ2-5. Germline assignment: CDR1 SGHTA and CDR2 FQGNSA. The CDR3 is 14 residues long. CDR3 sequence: CASSLAWGQETQYF. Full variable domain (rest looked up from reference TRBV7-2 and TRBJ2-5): GAGVSQSPSNKVTEKGKDVELRCDPISGHTALYWYRQSLGQGLEFLIYFQGNSAPDKSGLPSDRFSAERTGGSVSTLTIQRTQQEDSAVYLCASSLAWGQETQYFGPGTRLLVL.

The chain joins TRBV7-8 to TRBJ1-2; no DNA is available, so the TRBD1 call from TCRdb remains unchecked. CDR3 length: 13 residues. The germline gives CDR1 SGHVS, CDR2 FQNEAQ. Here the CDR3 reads CASSPAAGYGYTF. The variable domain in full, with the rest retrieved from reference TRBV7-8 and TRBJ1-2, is GAGVSQSPRYKVAKRGQDVALRCDPISGHVSLFWYQQALGQGPEFLTYFQNEAQLDKSGLPSDRFFAERPEGSVSTLKIQRTQQEDSAVYLCASSPAAGYGYTFGSGTRLTVV.

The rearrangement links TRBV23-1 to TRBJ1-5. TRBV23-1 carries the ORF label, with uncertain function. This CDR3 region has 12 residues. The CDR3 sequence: CASPRSRQPQHF.

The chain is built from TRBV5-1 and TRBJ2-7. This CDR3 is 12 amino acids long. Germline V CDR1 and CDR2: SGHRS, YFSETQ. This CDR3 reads CASYDSSYEQYF.

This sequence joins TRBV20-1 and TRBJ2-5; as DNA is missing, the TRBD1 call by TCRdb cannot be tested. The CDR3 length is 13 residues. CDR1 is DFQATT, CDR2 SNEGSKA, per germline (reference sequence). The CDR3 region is CSARRTAQETQYF.

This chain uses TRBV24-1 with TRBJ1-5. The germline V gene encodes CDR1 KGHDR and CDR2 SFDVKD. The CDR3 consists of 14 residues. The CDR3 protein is CATSQRRNNQPQHF.

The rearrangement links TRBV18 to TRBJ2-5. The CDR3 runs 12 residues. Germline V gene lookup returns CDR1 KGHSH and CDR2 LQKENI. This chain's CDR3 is CASSPRRETQYF.

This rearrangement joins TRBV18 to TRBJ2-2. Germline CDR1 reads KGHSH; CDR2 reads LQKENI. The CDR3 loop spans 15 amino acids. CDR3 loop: CASSLPSGDTGELFF.

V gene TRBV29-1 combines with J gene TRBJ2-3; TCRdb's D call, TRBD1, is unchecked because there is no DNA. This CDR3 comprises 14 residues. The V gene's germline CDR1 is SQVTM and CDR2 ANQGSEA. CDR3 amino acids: CSVLAPGATDTQYF.

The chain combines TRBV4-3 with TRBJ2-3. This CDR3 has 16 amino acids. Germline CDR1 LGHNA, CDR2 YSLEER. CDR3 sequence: CASSQEKVGSTDTQYF.

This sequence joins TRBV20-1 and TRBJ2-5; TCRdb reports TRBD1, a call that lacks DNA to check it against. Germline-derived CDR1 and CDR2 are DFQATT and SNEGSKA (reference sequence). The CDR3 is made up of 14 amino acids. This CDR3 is CSAARRQLQETQYF.

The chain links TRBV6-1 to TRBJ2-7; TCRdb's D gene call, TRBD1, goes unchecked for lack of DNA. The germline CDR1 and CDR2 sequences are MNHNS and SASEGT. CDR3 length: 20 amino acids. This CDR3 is CASSERKLTGTDYSSYEQYF.

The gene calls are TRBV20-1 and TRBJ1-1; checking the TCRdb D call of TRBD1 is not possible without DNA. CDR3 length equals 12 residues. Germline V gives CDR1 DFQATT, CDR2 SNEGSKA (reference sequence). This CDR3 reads CSASRGITEAFF.

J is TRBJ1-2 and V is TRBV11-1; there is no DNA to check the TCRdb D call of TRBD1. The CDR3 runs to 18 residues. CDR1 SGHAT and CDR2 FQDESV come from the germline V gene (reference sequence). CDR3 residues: CASSLALGTGDLSYGYTF. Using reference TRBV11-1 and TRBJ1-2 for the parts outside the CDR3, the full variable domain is EAEVAQSPRYKITEKSQAVAFWCDPISGHATLYWYRQILGQGPELLVQFQDESVVDDSQLPKDRFSAERLKGVDSTLKIQPAELGDSAMYLCASSLALGTGDLSYGYTFGSGTRLTVV.

CDR3 residues: CASSFPRGQPNEKLFF. The chain recombines TRBV5-1 with TRBJ1-4; checking the TCRdb D call of TRBD1 is not possible without DNA. The CDR3 runs to 16 residues. Germline V gene lookup returns CDR1 SGHRS and CDR2 YFSETQ.

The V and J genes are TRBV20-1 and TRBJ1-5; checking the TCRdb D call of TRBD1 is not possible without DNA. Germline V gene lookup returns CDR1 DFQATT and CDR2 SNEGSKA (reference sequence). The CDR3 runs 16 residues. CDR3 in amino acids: CSARAPGRVANQPQHF.

CDR3 residues: CASSFWDRGQSPLHF. The V gene is TRBV5-5, the J gene TRBJ1-6; TCRdb proposes TRBD1, but this gene call is untestable without DNA. From germline, CDR1 is SGHKS and CDR2 YYEKEE (reference sequence). The CDR3 length is 15 residues.

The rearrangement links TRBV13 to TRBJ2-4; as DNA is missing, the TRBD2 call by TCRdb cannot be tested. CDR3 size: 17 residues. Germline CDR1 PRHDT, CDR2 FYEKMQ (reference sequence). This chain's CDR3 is CASSFFSGSGGKNIQYF.

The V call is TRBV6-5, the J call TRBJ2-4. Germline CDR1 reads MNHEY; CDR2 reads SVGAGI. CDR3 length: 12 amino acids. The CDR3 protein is CASSYNGNIQYF.

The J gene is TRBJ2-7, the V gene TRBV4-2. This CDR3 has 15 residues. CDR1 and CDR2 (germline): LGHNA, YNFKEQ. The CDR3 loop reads CASSQASDDSYEQYF.

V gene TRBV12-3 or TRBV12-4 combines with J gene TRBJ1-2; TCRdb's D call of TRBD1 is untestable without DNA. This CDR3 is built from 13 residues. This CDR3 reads CASSEKGVGGYTF.